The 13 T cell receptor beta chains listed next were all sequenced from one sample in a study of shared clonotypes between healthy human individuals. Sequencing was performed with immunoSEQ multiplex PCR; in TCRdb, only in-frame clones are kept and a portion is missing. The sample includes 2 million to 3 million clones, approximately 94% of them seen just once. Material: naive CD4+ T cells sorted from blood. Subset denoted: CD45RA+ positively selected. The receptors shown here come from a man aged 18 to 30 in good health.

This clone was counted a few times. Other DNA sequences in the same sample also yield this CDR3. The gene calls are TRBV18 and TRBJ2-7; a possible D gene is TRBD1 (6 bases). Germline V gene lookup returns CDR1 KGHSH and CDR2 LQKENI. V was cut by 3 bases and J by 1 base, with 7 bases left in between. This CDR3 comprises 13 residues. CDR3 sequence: CASSPQGSYEQYF. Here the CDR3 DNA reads TGTGCCAGCTCACCCCAGGGGTCCTACGAGCAGTACTTC.

The CDR3 bases are TGTGCCAGCAGCCGAAATCGGGATCAGCCCCAGCATTTT. Its translation: CASSRNRDQPQHF. The chain has TRBV7-2 and TRBJ1-5, with no clear D. The length of the CDR3 is 13 residues. Trimming took off 5 bases at V and 5 bases at J, with 10 bases between the two ends. The V gene's germline CDR1 is SGHTA and CDR2 FQGNSA.

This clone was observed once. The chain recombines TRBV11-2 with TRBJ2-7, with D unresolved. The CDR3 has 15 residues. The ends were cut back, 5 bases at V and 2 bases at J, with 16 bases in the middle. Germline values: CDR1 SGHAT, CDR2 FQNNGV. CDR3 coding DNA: TGTGCCAGCAGCCCGGAGTTCCTGACTGCCTACGAGCAGTACTTC. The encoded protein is CASSPEFLTAYEQYF.

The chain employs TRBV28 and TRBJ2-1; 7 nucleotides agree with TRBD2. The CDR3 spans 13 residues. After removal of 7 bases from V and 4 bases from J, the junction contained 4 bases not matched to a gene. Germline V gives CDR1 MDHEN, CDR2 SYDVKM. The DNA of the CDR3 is TGTGCCAGCAACGGGGACTATTACAATGAGCAGTTCTTC. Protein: CASNGDYYNEQFF.

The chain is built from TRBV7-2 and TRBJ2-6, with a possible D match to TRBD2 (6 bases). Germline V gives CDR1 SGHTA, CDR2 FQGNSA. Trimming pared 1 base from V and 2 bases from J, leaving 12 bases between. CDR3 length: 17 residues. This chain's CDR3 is CASSLVLAHTGANVLTF. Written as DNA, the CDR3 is TGTGCCAGCAGCTTAGTCCTAGCGCACACTGGGGCCAACGTCCTGACTTTC.

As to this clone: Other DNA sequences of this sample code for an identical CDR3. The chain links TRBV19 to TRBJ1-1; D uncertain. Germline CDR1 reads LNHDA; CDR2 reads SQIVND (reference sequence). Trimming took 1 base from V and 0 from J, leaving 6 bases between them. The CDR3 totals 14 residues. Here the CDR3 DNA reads TGTGCCAGTAGTATAGGATCGGTGAACACTGAAGCTTTCTTT. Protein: CASSIGSVNTEAFF.

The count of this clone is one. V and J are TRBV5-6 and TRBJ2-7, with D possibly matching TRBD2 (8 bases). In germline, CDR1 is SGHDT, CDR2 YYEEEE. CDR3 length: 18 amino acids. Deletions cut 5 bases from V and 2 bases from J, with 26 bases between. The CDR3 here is CASRPTGILAGPPYEQYF. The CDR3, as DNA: TGTGCCAGCAGACCGACAGGGATTCTAGCGGGTCCACCCTACGAGCAGTACTTC.

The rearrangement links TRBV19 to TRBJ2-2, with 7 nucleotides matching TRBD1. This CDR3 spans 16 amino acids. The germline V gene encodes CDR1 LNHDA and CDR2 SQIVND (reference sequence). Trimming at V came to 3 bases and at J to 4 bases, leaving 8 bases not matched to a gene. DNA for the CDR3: TGTGCCAGTAGTATGCTGACAGGGTTTAGCACCGGGGAGCTGTTTTTT. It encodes CASSMLTGFSTGELFF. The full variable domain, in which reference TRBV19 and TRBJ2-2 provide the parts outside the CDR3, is DGGITQSPKYLFRKEGQNVTLSCEQNLNHDAMYWYRQDPGQGLRLIYYSQIVNDFQKGDIAEGYSVSREKKESFPLTVTSAQKNPTAFYLCASSMLTGFSTGELFFGEGSRLTVL.

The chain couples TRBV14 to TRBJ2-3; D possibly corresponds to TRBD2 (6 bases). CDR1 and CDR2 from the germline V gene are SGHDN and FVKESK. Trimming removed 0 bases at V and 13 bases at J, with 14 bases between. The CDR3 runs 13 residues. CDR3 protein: CASSQDLASVKYF. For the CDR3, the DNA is TGTGCCAGCAGCCAAGATCTTGCTAGCGTAAAGTATTTT. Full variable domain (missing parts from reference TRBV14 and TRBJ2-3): EAGVTQFPSHSVIEKGQTVTLRCDPISGHDNLYWYRRVMGKEIKFLLHFVKESKQDESGMPNNRFLAERTGGTYSTLKVQPAELEDSGVYFCASSQDLASVKYFGPGTRLTVL.

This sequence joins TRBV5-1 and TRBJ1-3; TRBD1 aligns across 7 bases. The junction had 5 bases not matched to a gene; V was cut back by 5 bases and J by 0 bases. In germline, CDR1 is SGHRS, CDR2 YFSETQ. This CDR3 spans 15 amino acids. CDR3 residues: CASSLPGGSGNTIYF. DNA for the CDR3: TGCGCCAGCAGTCTCCCAGGGGGCTCTGGAAACACCATATATTTT.

This chain's CDR3 is CARRGTNEKLFF. Written as DNA, the CDR3 is TGTGCCCGAAGAGGGACTAATGAAAAACTGTTTTTT. The rearrangement joins TRBV5-4 to TRBJ1-4; the D is unclear. This CDR3 has 12 residues. Deletions cut 10 bases from V and 2 bases from J, with 9 bases between. The germline CDR1 and CDR2 sequences are SGHNT and YYREEE (reference sequence).

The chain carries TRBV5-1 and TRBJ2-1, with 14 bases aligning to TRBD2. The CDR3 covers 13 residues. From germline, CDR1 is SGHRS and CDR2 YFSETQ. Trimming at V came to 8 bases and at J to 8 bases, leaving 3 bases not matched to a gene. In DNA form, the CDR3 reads TGCGCCAGTCAGACTAGCGGGGGGGATGAGCAGTTCTTC. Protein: CASQTSGGDEQFF.

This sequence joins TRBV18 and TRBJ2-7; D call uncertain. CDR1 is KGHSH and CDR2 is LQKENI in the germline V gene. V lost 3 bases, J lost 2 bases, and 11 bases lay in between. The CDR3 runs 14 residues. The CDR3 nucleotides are TGTGCCAGCTCACCCCCCCGTAGGGCCTACGAGCAGTACTTC. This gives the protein CASSPPRRAYEQYF. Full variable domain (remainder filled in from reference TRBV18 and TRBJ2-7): NAGVMQNPRHLVRRRGQEARLRCSPMKGHSHVYWYRQLPEEGLKFMVYLQKENIIDESGMPKERFSAEFPKEGPSILRIQQVVRGDSAAYFCASSPPRRAYEQYFGPGTRLTVT.